The present entry profiles one T cell receptor beta chain with its context. The antigen is unknown. The data were taken from a study of cytomegalovirus exposure and HLA in healthy donors. The study, taken as a whole, reports: Most TCR sequences showed up rarely, but some public TCRs showed up in many donors. A missense DCLRE1C variant was associated with V- and J-gene trimming of TCR beta chains in a later analysis, and an independent cohort replicated the association. Per a later analysis, under 20,000 TCR beta sequences showed association with HLA alleles at 0.05 false discovery rate.

13 Jbeta primers and 60 Vbeta primers were used for the PCR. Data came from immunoSEQ multiplex PCR; TCRdb stores just in-frame clones and leaves some out. The repertoire has about 89,000 clones, roughly four fifths of them found once; the top ten carry around 3.4%. The TCR originated in a man under 40 in good health and CMV-seronegative. The specimen was PBMCs.

The CDR3 coding sequence is TGTGCCAGCAGCACCTCGACAGGGCTGAACTATGGCTACACCTTC. It translates to CASSTSTGLNYGYTF. The chain couples TRBV7-2 to TRBJ1-2; 7 bases line up with TRBD1. The germline V gene has CDR1 SGHTA and CDR2 FQGNSA. CDR3 length: 15 amino acids. V trimming: 5 bases; J trimming: 2 bases; junction bases outside the gene matches: 8.